The 7 T cell receptor beta chains in this list originate from one sample, sequenced in a study of T cell responses to AZD1222 COVID-19 vaccine. Clones were read by immunoSEQ multiplex PCR, and TCRdb kept only the in-frame ones, dropping some. The repertoire has 180,000 or so clones, almost 90% of them found once; the top ten carry over 6%. The source material was peripheral blood, sampled on day 0 of AZD1222 vaccination. These receptors all stem from an adult in good health.

The chain carries TRBV6-5 and TRBJ2-7; D gene unclear. Trimming removed 0 bases from V and 3 bases from J, with 6 bases in between. The CDR3 spans 13 residues. CDR1 and CDR2 (germline): MNHEY, SVGAGI. The CDR3 DNA reads TGTGCCAGCAGTTACTCCGGAAGCTACGAGCAGTACTTC. Protein: CASSYSGSYEQYF.

The genes are TRBV6-5 and TRBJ2-7, with 7 bases that match TRBD2. Germline CDR1 MNHEY, CDR2 SVGAGI. The CDR3 is made up of 15 amino acids. V was clipped by 6 bases and J by 4 bases; unmatched bases: 12. CDR3 region: CASSPGLEWVYEQYF. The CDR3 DNA follows: TGTGCCAGCAGCCCCGGACTAGAGTGGGTATACGAGCAGTACTTC.

The CDR3 protein is CASSSPWQGGTGANVLTF. The CDR3 DNA is TGTGCCAGTAGTTCACCGTGGCAGGGGGGTACTGGGGCCAACGTCCTGACTTTC. The V and J genes are TRBV19 and TRBJ2-6; D might be TRBD1 (7 bases). Germline V gene lookup returns CDR1 LNHDA and CDR2 SQIVND (reference sequence). With 5 bases removed from V and 2 bases from J, the gap between germline ends came to 19 bases. This CDR3 contains 18 residues.

CDR3 region: CASSSTERMNTEAFF. The CDR3 region has the DNA TGTGCCAGCAGTTCAACAGAGCGTATGAACACTGAAGCTTTCTTT. The chain carries TRBV27 and TRBJ1-1, with unresolved D. The germline V and J ends were trimmed by 4 bases and 0 bases, with 12 bases remaining between them. Germline-derived CDR1 and CDR2 are MNHEY and SMNVEV (reference sequence). This CDR3 has 15 residues.

This clone came up a few times. V gene TRBV19 combines with J gene TRBJ2-7; D may correspond to TRBD1 or TRBD2 (7 bases each). The CDR3 has 18 amino acids. The germline V gene encodes CDR1 LNHDA and CDR2 SQIVND (reference sequence). Trimming cost V 3 bases and J 7 bases, with 28 bases left between them. The CDR3 DNA is TGTGCCAGTAGTATGACAGGGTCACTAGCGATCGGGGAAGGAGAGCAGTACTTC. Its translation: CASSMTGSLAIGEGEQYF.

The chain joins TRBV6-5 to TRBJ2-1, with D unresolved. V shed 0 bases and J shed 3 bases, with 6 bases lying between them. Looked up from germline, CDR1 is MNHEY and CDR2 is SVGAGI. This CDR3 is 14 amino acids long. CDR3 bases: TGTGCCAGCAGTTACTCCTCCAACTACAATGAGCAGTTCTTC. Amino acid sequence: CASSYSSNYNEQFF.

The chain combines TRBV7-8 with TRBJ1-6, with TRBD1 identical over 9 bases. V trimming: 3 bases; J trimming: 6 bases; junction bases outside the gene matches: 3. This CDR3 spans 15 amino acids. CDR1 and CDR2 (germline): SGHVS, FQNEAQ. The CDR3 DNA follows: TGTGCCAGCAGCTTCGGACAGGGGATTAATTCACCCCTCCACTTT. Amino acids: CASSFGQGINSPLHF.